These 11 T cell receptor beta chains came from one sample sequenced in a study of CD8 T cells in Susac syndrome. RNA was extracted with the RNeasy kit, and a quantity of roughly 0.5 to 1 ug was reverse transcribed using random hexamers. TCRdb itself ran the immunoSEQ multiplex PCR reads through MiXCR, one entry per CDR3 protein. The data show around 150,000 distinct CDR3 sequences, with 95% seen just once and more than 0.15% held by the top ten. The sample taken for sequencing was CD8+ T cells from PBMCs. The receptors come from a human donor with Susac syndrome.

The chain couples TRBV4-1 to TRBJ2-4, with 11 bases aligning to TRBD2. Trimming at V came to 2 bases and at J to 6 bases, leaving 12 bases not matched to a gene. The length of the CDR3 is 18 residues. Per germline, CDR1 MGHRA and CDR2 YSYEKL. The CDR3 protein is CASSQKASLAGGGNIQYF. The CDR3 nucleotides read TGCGCCAGCAGCCAAAAAGCGTCGCTAGCGGGAGGCGGAAACATTCAGTACTTC.

This clonotype appeared once. This chain links TRBV9 with TRBJ1-1; no clear D. V lost 0 bases and J 8 bases, leaving 11 bases between the germline ends. CDR1 SGDLS and CDR2 YYNGEE come from the germline V gene. The CDR3 has 13 amino acids. The CDR3 loop is CASSVVGESEAFF. In nucleotides, the CDR3 is TGTGCCAGCAGCGTAGTAGGAGAGAGCGAAGCTTTCTTT. Full variable domain (remainder filled in from reference TRBV9 and TRBJ1-1): DSGVTQTPKHLITATGQRVTLRCSPRSGDLSVYWYQQSLDQGLQFLIQYYNGEERAKGNILERFSAQQFPDLHSELNLSSLELGDSALYFCASSVVGESEAFFGQGTRLTVV.

The count of this clonotype is one. The chain has TRBV6-2 or TRBV6-3 and TRBJ2-1; perhaps TRBD2 as D (5 bases). The CDR3 covers 16 residues. Germline V lookup: CDR1 MNHEY, CDR2 SVGEGT. V was pared by 2 bases and J by 6 bases, with 17 bases between. The CDR3 DNA reads TGTGCCAGCAGTTACACTAGACACCGAAGGCTCAATGAGCAGTTCTTC. Protein: CASSYTRHRRLNEQFF.

The chain is built from TRBV20-1 and TRBJ2-7; D is possibly TRBD2 (7 bases). V lost 3 bases and J 0 bases, leaving 15 bases between the germline ends. The germline V gene encodes CDR1 DFQATT and CDR2 SNEGSKA (reference sequence). The length of the CDR3 is 15 residues. The CDR3 sequence: CSASISRGGSYEQYF. DNA for the CDR3: TGCAGTGCTAGCATTTCGAGGGGGGGCTCCTACGAGCAGTACTTC.

The chain joins TRBV6-6 to TRBJ2-1, with 7 bases matching TRBD2. In germline, CDR1 is MNHNY, CDR2 SVGAGI (reference sequence). The V gene end was trimmed by 9 bases and the J gene end by 8 bases; junction bases not matched to a gene: 13. The CDR3 loop spans 14 amino acids. CDR3 sequence (DNA): TGTGCCAGTACCGCGGGAGTCGGGGGTTATGAGCAGTTCTTC. It is translated as CASTAGVGGYEQFF.

The J gene is TRBJ1-3, the V gene TRBV20-1; 7 bases align to TRBD1. CDR1 and CDR2 (germline): DFQATT, SNEGSKA (reference sequence). J lost 2 bases, V lost 1 base, and 5 bases had no gene match. CDR3 length: 15 residues. CDR3 region: CSARVGGVPGNTIYF. DNA for the CDR3: TGCAGTGCTAGAGTAGGGGGCGTTCCTGGAAACACCATATATTTT.

This clonotype was detected once. The J gene is TRBJ1-1, the V gene TRBV30; D uncertain. CDR3 length: 14 residues. The germline V gene encodes CDR1 GTSNPN and CDR2 SVGIG (reference sequence). Trimming took 1 base from V and 6 from J, leaving 15 bases between them. The CDR3 reads CAWSAWTLGPEAFF. The CDR3 DNA follows: TGTGCCTGGAGTGCTTGGACTTTAGGTCCTGAAGCTTTCTTT.

A note on this clonotype: Germline and junction disagree at one end, which may indicate a read error. The chain employs TRBV7-9 and TRBJ2-4; the match to TRBD2 covers 12 bases. Germline CDR1 is SEHNR and CDR2 is FQNEAQ (reference sequence). The CDR3 length is 14 residues. The CDR3 region is CASSLGLAGSGAFF. CDR3 in DNA: TGTGCCAGCAGCCTGGGACTAGCGGGTTCCGGGGCGTTTTTC.

The table lists this clonotype with a count of one. This sequence joins TRBV5-4 and TRBJ2-1; TRBD2 aligns across 10 bases. In germline, CDR1 is SGHNT, CDR2 YYREEE (reference sequence). This CDR3 is 16 amino acids long. V dropped 0 bases and J dropped 4; count of bases not matched to a gene: 4. In nucleotides, the CDR3 is TGTGCCAGCAGCTTGGGGACTAGCGGATTTTACAATGAGCAGTTCTTC. This codes for CASSLGTSGFYNEQFF.

This chain links TRBV5-6 with TRBJ2-4; TRBD2 aligns across 9 bases. The CDR3 runs to 14 residues. Looked up from germline, CDR1 is SGHDT and CDR2 is YYEEEE. V lost 4 bases, J lost 3 bases, and 2 bases stayed unmatched. The CDR3, as DNA: TGTGCCAGCAGCAGCGGGGGGTACAAAAACATTCAGTACTTC. It translates to CASSSGGYKNIQYF.

The V call is TRBV27, the J call TRBJ2-1, with TRBD2 matching over 7 bases. J lost 9 bases, V lost 4 bases, and 9 bases had no gene match. Germline V CDR1 and CDR2: MNHEY, SMNVEV (reference sequence). The CDR3 has 14 residues. The CDR3 here is CASSSTSWGGEQFF. DNA for the CDR3: TGTGCCAGCAGTTCGACTAGCTGGGGCGGTGAGCAGTTCTTC.